The clone carrying this T cell receptor (beta chain) was counted between two and nine times. One entry per CDR3 protein, called by TCRdb with MiXCR from the RT-PCR reads. The table records roughly 550,000 distinct CDR3 sequences, roughly 25% of them present only once. The CDR3 contains 13 residues. Germline lookup yields CDR1 DFQATT and CDR2 SNEGSKA (reference sequence). The ends lost 4 bases at V and 2 bases at J; junction bases unmatched: 3. The data were taken from a study of response to subunit inactivated influenza vaccine. This sample was shared with a second study, whose subject was T cells expressing NK-cell markers. That source reports: Synthesis of TCR beta cDNA relied on 5'RACE template switching carrying UMIs. The TCR beta repertoires originated in sorted CD3+CD56+NKG2C+, CD3+CD56+NKG2C- and CD3+CD56-NKG2C+ T cells. Just one sequenced donor of eight was HCMV-seronegative, while seven were seropositive. Roughly six donors carried dominant NKG2C+ clonotypes that made up roughly 1.0-7.5% of their CD8+ T cells.

The V and J genes are TRBV20-1 and TRBJ2-5; 8 bases map to TRBD1. The specimen comprised CD4+ T cells sorted from PBMCs, sampled approximately 12 days after vaccination. This sequence originates from a man between 50 and 59 years old who received an inactivated influenza vaccine. This CDR3 is CSATRTGQETQYF. The CDR3, as DNA: TGCAGTGCTACCCGGACAGGGCAAGAGACCCAGTACTTC.